This TCR beta chain was recovered during a study of CD8 T cells in Susac syndrome (dated by TCRdb to the late 2010s). Context from the whole study: Whether CD8+ T cell activation and differentiation in Susac syndrome was antigen driven was tested using repertoire sequencing. Clonality of the CD8+ T cell repertoire was compared between roughly 13 healthy donors, approximately 14 Susac syndrome patients and around 16 multiple sclerosis patients. Summary of the overall study and its limitations: The number of individuals in the TCR sequencing and HLA analysis was acknowledged as relatively small.

RNA was extracted with the RNeasy kit and about 0.5 to 1 ug was reverse transcribed using random hexamers. The immunoSEQ multiplex PCR assay, which covers 54 Vbeta and 13 Jbeta segments, was used to amplify TCR beta CDR3 regions. Bias from PCR amplification was corrected by using a synthetic template baseline for primer optimization and for computational correction. The study's own analysis went as follows. Reads were annotated to V, D and J genes per IMGT and analyzed with immunoSEQ Analyzer, keeping only productive sequences. To calculate clonality, Shannon entropy was normalized by log2 of the number of productive unique sequences and then subtracted from one. Public and private clones were assessed among the 100 most prevalent clones of each patient and control. Susac-specific clones were defined as absent from healthy and MS cohorts, over a thousand published viral clones and other ImmuneACCESS disease sequences. TCRdb trimmed public reads at Q25 via fastp, called clones via MiXCR and kept in-frame beta chains. Identical CDR3 proteins give one entry, which carries the most common genes and DNA. The authors' filters were not applied to this entry. A total of about 300,000 distinct CDR3 sequences appear in this sample, about nine tenths of them only once. Around 0.18% of the sample lies in the top ten.

This clonotype was detected only once. Its antigen is still unknown. There are no base qualities to consult, and no much larger clone falls within one base. One read alone lends weak support. Peripheral blood CD8+ and CD4+ T cells from healthy donors, Susac syndrome patients and multiple sclerosis patients were profiled by high-throughput TCR beta sequencing. The multiple sclerosis controls were treatment-naive patients whose relapsing-remitting disease, either stable or active, fulfilled the revised McDonald criteria. Bulk CD8+ and CD4+ T cells were purified magnetically by negative isolation, whereas CD8+ TEMRA cells were enriched by FACS. Blood was collected in EDTA tubes and processed within 24 hours, with PBMCs isolated through density gradient centrifugation. PBMCs intended for TCR sequencing were cryopreserved in liquid nitrogen and thawed later in a water bath at 37 degrees C. A purity of at least 90% was achieved for sorted or isolated CD4+, CD8+ and CD8+ TEMRA cells.

The TCR was taken from a human donor with multiple sclerosis. Sequencing was performed on CD8+ T cells from PBMCs.

The CDR3 is CASSQEGLTNTGELFF. The DNA sequence is given as TGCGCCAGCAGCCAAGAGGGACTTACGAACACCGGGGAGCTGTTTTTT. Recombination joined TRBV4-3 with TRBJ2-2; D gene: possibly TRBD2, on 6 matching bases. V loses 0 bases of germline sequence and J loses 0 bases, and the interval between the two ends is 8 bases. The germline V gene specifies LGHNA as CDR1 and YSLEER as CDR2. Spanning cysteine to phenylalanine, the CDR3 consists of 16 amino acids. The sequence is cut down to CDR3 DNA, 48 bases in frame from base 1.